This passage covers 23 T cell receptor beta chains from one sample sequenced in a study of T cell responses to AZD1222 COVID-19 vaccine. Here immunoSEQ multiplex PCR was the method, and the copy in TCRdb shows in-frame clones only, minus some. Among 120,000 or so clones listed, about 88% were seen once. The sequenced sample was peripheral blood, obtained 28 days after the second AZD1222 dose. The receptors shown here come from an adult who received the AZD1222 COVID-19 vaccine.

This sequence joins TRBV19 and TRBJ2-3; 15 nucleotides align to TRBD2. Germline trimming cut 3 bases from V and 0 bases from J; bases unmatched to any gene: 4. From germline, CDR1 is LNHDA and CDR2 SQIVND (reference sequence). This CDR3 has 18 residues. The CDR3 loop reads CASSIGLAGGPSTDTQYF. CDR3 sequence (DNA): TGTGCCAGTAGTATTGGACTAGCGGGGGGGCCTAGCACAGATACGCAGTATTTT.

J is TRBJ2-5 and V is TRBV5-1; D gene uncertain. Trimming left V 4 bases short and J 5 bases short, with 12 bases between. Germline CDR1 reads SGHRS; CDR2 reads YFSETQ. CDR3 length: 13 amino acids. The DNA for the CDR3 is TGCGCCAGCAGCCTCGACCCCGGGGAGACCCAGTACTTC. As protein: CASSLDPGETQYF.

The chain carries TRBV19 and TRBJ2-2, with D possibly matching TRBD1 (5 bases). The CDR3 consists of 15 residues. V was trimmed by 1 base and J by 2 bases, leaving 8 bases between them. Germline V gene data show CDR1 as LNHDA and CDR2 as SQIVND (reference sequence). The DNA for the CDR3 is TGTGCCAGTAGTATAGCCAGGGCCAACACCGGGGAGCTGTTTTTT. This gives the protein CASSIARANTGELFF.

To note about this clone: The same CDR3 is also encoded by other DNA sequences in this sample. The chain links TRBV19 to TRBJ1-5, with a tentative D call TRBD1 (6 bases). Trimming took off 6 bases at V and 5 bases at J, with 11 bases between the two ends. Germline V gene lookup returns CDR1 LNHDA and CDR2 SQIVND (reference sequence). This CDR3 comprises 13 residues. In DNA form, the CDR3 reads TGTGCCAGTAGGGCAGGGGAGTATCAGCCCCAGCATTTT. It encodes CASRAGEYQPQHF.

The CDR3 loop is CASSQSTVTSEQYF. The CDR3 nucleotides read TGTGCCAGCAGCCAATCCACAGTGACCTCCGAGCAGTACTTC. The V gene is TRBV16, the J gene TRBJ2-7; D not certain. Germline CDR1 reads KGHSY; CDR2 reads FQNENV. V was cut by 0 bases and J by 6 bases, with 12 bases left in between. The CDR3 contains 14 residues.

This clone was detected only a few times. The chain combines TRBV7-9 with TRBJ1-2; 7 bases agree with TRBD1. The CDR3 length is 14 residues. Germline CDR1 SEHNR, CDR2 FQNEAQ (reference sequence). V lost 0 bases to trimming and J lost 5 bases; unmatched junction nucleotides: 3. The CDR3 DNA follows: TGTGCCAGCAGCTTAGCGGGACAGAGGTATGGCTACACCTTC. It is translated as CASSLAGQRYGYTF.

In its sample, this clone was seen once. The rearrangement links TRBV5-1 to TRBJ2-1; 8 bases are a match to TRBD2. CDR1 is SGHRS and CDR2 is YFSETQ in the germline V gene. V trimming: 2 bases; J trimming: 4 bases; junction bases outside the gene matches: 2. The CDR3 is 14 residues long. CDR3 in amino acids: CASSFGGEYNEQFF. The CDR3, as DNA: TGCGCCAGCAGCTTCGGGGGGGAGTACAATGAGCAGTTCTTC. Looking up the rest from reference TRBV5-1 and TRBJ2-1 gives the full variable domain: KAGVTQTPRYLIKTRGQQVTLSCSPISGHRSVSWYQQTPGQGLQFLFEYFSETQRNKGNFPGRFSGRQFSNSRSEMNVSTLELGDSALYLCASSFGGEYNEQFFGPGTRLTVL.

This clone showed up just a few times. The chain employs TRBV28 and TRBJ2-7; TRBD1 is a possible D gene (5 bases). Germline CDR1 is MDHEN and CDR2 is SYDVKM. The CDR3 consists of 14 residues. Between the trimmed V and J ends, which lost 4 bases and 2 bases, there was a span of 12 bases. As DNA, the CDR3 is TGTGCCAGCAGTTCTACAGGTTTAACCTACGAGCAGTACTTC. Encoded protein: CASSSTGLTYEQYF. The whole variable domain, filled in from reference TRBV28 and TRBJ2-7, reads DVKVTQSSRYLVKRTGEKVFLECVQDMDHENMFWYRQDPGLGLRLIYFSYDVKMKEKGDIPEGYSVSREKKERFSLILESASTNQTSMYLCASSSTGLTYEQYFGPGTRLTVT.

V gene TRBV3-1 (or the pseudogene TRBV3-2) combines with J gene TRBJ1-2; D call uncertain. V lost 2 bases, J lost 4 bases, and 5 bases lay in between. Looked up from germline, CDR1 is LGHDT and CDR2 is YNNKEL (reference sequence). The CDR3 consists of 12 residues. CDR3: CASSQSPYGYTF. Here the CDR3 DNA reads TGTGCCAGCAGCCAATCTCCCTATGGCTACACCTTC.

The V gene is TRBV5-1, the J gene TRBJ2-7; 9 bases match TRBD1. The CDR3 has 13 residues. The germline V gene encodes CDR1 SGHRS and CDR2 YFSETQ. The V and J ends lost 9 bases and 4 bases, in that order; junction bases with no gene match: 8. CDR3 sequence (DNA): TGCGCCAAATTCACAGGGGGCCCATACGAGCAGTACTTC. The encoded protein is CAKFTGGPYEQYF.

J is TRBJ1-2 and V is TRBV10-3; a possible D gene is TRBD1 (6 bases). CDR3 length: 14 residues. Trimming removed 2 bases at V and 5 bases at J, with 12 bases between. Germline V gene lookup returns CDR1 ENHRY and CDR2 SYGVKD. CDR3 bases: TGTGCCATCAGTGAGGGGGGGGGCCTATATGGCTACACCTTC. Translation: CAISEGGGLYGYTF.

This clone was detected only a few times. The DNA of the CDR3 is TGTGCCAGCACCAACGGCTGGGGGGAAGCTTTCTTT. This sequence encodes CASTNGWGEAFF. The chain combines TRBV9 with TRBJ1-1; D perhaps matches TRBD1 (5 bases). The V and J ends lost 6 bases and 8 bases respectively, with 14 bases between them. CDR1 is SGDLS and CDR2 is YYNGEE in the germline V gene. This CDR3 is 12 amino acids long.

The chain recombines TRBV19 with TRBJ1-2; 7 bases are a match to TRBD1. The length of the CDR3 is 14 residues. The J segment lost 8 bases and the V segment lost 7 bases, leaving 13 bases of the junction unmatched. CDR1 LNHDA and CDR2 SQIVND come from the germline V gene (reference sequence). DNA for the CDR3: TGTGCCAGTACAAGGACAGGCGGGGGCGTAGGCTACACCTTC. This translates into CASTRTGGGVGYTF.

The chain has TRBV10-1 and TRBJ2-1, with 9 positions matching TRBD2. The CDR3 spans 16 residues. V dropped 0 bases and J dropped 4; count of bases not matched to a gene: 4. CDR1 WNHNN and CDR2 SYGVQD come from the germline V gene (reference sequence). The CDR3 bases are TGCGCCAGCAGTGAGTCAAAGCGGGGGGCTTACAATGAGCAGTTCTTC. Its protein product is CASSESKRGAYNEQFF.

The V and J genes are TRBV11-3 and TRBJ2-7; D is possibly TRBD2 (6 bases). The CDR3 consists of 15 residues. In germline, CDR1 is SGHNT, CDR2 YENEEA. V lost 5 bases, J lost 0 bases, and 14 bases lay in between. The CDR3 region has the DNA TGTGCCAGCAGCCGCGGGGTTACCCGCTCCTACGAGCAGTACTTC. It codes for CASSRGVTRSYEQYF.

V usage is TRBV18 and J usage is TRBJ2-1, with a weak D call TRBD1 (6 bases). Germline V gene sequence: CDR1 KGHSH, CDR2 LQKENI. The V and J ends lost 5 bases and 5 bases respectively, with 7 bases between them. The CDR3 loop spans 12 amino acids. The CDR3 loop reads CASSRTDNEQFF. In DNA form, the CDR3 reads TGTGCCAGCTCAAGGACAGACAATGAGCAGTTCTTC.

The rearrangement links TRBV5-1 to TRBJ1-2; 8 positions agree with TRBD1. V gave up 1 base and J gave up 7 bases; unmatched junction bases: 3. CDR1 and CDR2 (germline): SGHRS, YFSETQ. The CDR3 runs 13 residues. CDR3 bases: TGCGCCAGCAGCTTGAGAACAGGGGGTGGCTACACCTTC. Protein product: CASSLRTGGGYTF. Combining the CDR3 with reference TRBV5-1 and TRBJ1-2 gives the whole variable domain KAGVTQTPRYLIKTRGQQVTLSCSPISGHRSVSWYQQTPGQGLQFLFEYFSETQRNKGNFPGRFSGRQFSNSRSEMNVSTLELGDSALYLCASSLRTGGGYTFGSGTRLTVV.

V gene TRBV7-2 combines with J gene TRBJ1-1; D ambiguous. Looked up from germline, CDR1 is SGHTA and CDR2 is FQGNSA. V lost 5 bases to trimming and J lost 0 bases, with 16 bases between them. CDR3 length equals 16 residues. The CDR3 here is CASSASPRTVNTEAFF. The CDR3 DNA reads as TGTGCCAGCAGCGCTAGCCCCAGGACGGTGAACACTGAAGCTTTCTTT.

CDR3 sequence: CSLQAGGEQFF. CDR3 DNA: TGCAGTCTGCAGGCGGGCGGTGAGCAGTTCTTC. The chain carries TRBV20-1 and TRBJ2-1; tentative D call: TRBD2 (5 bases). Germline CDR1 is DFQATT and CDR2 is SNEGSKA (reference sequence). Trimming pared 8 bases from V and 9 bases from J, leaving 14 bases between. The length of the CDR3 is 11 residues.

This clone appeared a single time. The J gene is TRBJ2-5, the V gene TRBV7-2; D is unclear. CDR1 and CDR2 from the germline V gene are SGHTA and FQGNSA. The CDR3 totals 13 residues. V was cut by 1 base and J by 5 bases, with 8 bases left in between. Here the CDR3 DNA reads TGTGCCAGCAGCTTAGTAATGACGGAGACCCAGTACTTC. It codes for CASSLVMTETQYF.

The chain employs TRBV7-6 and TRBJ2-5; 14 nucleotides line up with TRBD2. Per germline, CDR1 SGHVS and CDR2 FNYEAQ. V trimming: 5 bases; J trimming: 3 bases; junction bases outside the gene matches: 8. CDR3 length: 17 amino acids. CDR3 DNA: TGTGCCAGCAGCCTCCTTCGGACTAGCGGGGGGAAAGAGACCCAGTACTTC. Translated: CASSLLRTSGGKETQYF.

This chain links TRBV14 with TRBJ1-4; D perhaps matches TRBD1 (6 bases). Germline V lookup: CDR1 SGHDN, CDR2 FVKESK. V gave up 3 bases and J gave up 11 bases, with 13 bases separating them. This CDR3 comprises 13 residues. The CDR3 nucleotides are TGTGCCAGCAGCCAGGACGGGACAAATAAACTGTTTTTT. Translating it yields CASSQDGTNKLFF.

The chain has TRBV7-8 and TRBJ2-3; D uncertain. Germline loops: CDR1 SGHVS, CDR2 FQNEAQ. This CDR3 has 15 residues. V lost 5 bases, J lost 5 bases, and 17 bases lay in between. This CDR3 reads CASSALTGVRDTQYF. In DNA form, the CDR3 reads TGTGCCAGCAGCGCCCTGACTGGCGTCCGAGATACGCAGTATTTT.